This T cell receptor beta chain is drawn from a study of post-analysis software for immune sequencing data. General observations from the study: Diversity measured as normalized Chao1 was significantly lower in multiple sclerosis patients than in controls. Patients showed TRBV5-6, TRBV5-1 and TRBV20-1 among a few TRBV segments more frequent than in controls. Analysis by F measure revealed that same-batch samples clustered strongly together.

On this clonotype itself: Its antigen is still unknown.

V was clipped by 0 bases and J by 4 bases, with 10 bases between them. The CDR3 sequence is 14 residues long. Germline V gene lookup returns CDR1 SGHRS and CDR2 YFSETQ. cDNA libraries of TCR beta carried unique molecular identifiers. From the PCR reads, TCRdb called clonotypes with MiXCR, one entry per CDR3 protein. The data show roughly 800,000 distinct CDR3 sequences, with around 42% seen just once and roughly 4.4% held by the top ten. Sample: blood. This clonotype originated in a girl between 5 and 17 years old with multiple sclerosis. This chain uses TRBV5-1 with TRBJ1-2; tentatively, D is TRBD1 (5 bases). In DNA, the CDR3 is TGCGCCAGCAGCTTGGAAGGACAACTCTATGGCTACACCTTC. Translation: CASSLEGQLYGYTF.